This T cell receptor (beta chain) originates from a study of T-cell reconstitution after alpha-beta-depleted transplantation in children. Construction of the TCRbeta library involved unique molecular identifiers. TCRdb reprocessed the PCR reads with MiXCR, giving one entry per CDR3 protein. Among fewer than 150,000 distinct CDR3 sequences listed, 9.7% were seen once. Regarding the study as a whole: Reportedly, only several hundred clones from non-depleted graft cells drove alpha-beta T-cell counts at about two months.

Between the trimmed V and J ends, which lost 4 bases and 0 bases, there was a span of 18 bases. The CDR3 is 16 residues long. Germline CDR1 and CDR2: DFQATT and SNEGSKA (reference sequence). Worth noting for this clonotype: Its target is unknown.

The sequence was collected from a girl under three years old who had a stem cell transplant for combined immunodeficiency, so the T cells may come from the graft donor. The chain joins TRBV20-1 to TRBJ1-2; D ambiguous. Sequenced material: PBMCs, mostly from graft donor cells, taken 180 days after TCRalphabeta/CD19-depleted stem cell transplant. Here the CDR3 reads CSATHRLYSANYGYTF. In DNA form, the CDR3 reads TGCAGTGCTACCCACCGCCTTTATTCAGCTAACTATGGCTACACCTTC.